Below are 31 T cell receptor beta chains sequenced from a single sample in a study of blood T cell repertoires in COVID-19. Assay used: immunoSEQ multiplex PCR; TCRdb lists only in-frame clones, some missing. The sample lists roughly 110,000 clones, 65% to 85% seen once, with approximately 0.75% in the top ten. The specimen was peripheral blood. The receptors shown here come from a woman in her 70s with acute or convalescent COVID-19.

This clone was seen only once. CDR3 protein: CASNGSRGAYNEQFF. The CDR3 DNA reads as TGCGCCAGCAATGGCAGCCGGGGGGCCTACAATGAGCAGTTCTTC. The chain combines TRBV23-1 with TRBJ2-1; 7 bases align to TRBD2. TRBV23-1 is an ORF, and what it does is uncertain. The ends lost 7 bases at V and 2 bases at J; junction bases unmatched: 8. The CDR3 loop spans 15 amino acids.

The chain uses TRBV7-9 and TRBJ2-7, with D maybe TRBD1 (6 bases). This CDR3 is built from 14 residues. CDR1 is SEHNR, CDR2 FQNEAQ, per germline (reference sequence). V was pared by 4 bases and J by 6 bases, with 16 bases between. The CDR3 spells CASSSAFTGFEQYF. For the CDR3, the DNA is TGTGCCAGCAGCTCGGCGTTTACAGGGTTCGAGCAGTACTTC.

V and J are TRBV3-1 (or the pseudogene TRBV3-2) and TRBJ2-7, with 9 bases identical to TRBD2. Per germline, CDR1 LGHDT and CDR2 YNNKEL (reference sequence). The ends lost 0 bases at V and 1 base at J; junction bases unmatched: 4. The CDR3 consists of 16 residues. The CDR3 DNA follows: TGTGCCAGCAGCCAAGATCGGAGCGGGGGGTCCTACGAGCAGTACTTC. Its protein is CASSQDRSGGSYEQYF.

This sequence joins TRBV15 and TRBJ1-2; the D gene is possibly TRBD1 (5 bases). Germline V lookup: CDR1 LNHNV, CDR2 YYDKDF (reference sequence). Deletions cut 0 bases from V and 2 bases from J, with 10 bases between. CDR3 length equals 15 residues. CDR3 nucleotide sequence: TGTGCCACCAGCAGAGATCTCGGGGGGAACTATGGCTACACCTTC. Amino acid sequence: CATSRDLGGNYGYTF.

V and J are TRBV12-3 or TRBV12-4 and TRBJ1-2; D is possibly TRBD1 (5 bases). V lost 3 bases and J 8 bases, leaving 13 bases between the germline ends. The CDR3 extends over 13 amino acids. The CDR3 is CASSFGRVNGYTF. CDR3 nucleotides: TGTGCCAGCAGTTTTGGCAGGGTAAACGGCTACACCTTC.

The chain is built from TRBV7-9 and TRBJ1-2, with TRBD1 matching 7 bases. This CDR3 contains 13 residues. With 5 bases clipped from V and 4 bases from J, the junction kept 4 bases outside the gene matches. Germline lookup yields CDR1 SEHNR and CDR2 FQNEAQ (reference sequence). CDR3 sequence: CASSPGQTYGYTF. CDR3 nucleotide sequence: TGTGCCAGCAGCCCGGGACAGACCTATGGCTACACCTTC.

This clone was counted once. In DNA form, the CDR3 reads TGTGCCAGCAGCAAACAAACAGGGGGCAGTGGCTACACCTTC. Protein sequence: CASSKQTGGSGYTF. This sequence joins TRBV21-1 and TRBJ1-2; the table's D call, TRBD1, was not checked against the DNA. TRBV21-1 is designated a pseudogene. CDR3 length equals 14 residues.

CDR3 residues: CASPRGRAMNTGELFF. The CDR3 DNA follows: TGTGCCAGCCCCCGGGGGAGAGCGATGAACACCGGGGAGCTGTTTTTT. The J gene is TRBJ2-2, the V gene TRBV11-2; TRBD2 is a possible D gene (6 bases). There are 16 residues in the CDR3. The V gene lost 8 bases and the J gene lost 1 base, with 17 bases spanning the gap. Germline loops: CDR1 SGHAT, CDR2 FQNNGV.

This clone has only a few counts. The chain couples TRBV3-1 (or the pseudogene TRBV3-2) to TRBJ1-5; TRBD1 might be the D (6 bases). V was trimmed by 1 base and J by 4 bases, leaving 11 bases between them. This CDR3 contains 15 residues. Germline V gene lookup returns CDR1 LGHDT and CDR2 YNNKEL (reference sequence). In DNA, the CDR3 is TGTGCCAGCAGCCAAGTACCAGGGGTAAATCAGCCCCAGCATTTT. Translating gives CASSQVPGVNQPQHF.

In this sample, this clone turned up once. This chain uses TRBV12-5 with TRBJ2-2; the match to TRBD1 covers 7 bases. Germline V gene sequence: CDR1 LGHNT, CDR2 FRNRAP. Trimming cost V 3 bases and J 5 bases; bases outside gene matches: 6. The CDR3 has 15 residues. CDR3 nucleotides: TGTGCTAGTGGTTTCCAGGGGGTGGAGACCGGGGAGCTGTTTTTT. Protein sequence: CASGFQGVETGELFF.

The V and J genes are TRBV6-5 and TRBJ1-4; D ambiguous. The CDR3 is 15 residues long. Trimming cost V 0 bases and J 4 bases, with 9 bases left between them. In germline, CDR1 is MNHEY, CDR2 SVGAGI. The DNA of the CDR3 is TGTGCCAGCAGTTACTCCGAGCCGATTAATGAAAAACTGTTTTTT. Protein product: CASSYSEPINEKLFF.

J is TRBJ2-3 and V is TRBV6-8; 8 nucleotides agree with TRBD1. V shed 4 bases and J 6 bases; nucleotides not matched to a gene: 12. Per the germline V gene, CDR1 is MNHGY and CDR2 is SAAAGT. This CDR3 region has 16 residues. The CDR3 region is CASSSPDRARQDTQYF. The CDR3 DNA reads TGTGCCAGCAGTTCCCCGGACAGGGCCCGTCAGGATACGCAGTATTTT.

The V call is TRBV5-6, the J call TRBJ1-2; 8 nucleotides agree with TRBD1. CDR1 and CDR2 from the germline V gene are SGHDT and YYEEEE. The CDR3 consists of 15 residues. The trim removed 2 bases at V and 2 bases at J, leaving 5 bases unmatched. CDR3 nucleotide sequence: TGTGCCAGCAGCTTCGGACAGGGCGAAAACTATGGCTACACCTTC. As protein: CASSFGQGENYGYTF.

This clone occurred once. The rearrangement joins TRBV6-5 to TRBJ2-7, with D possibly being TRBD1 (5 bases). CDR3 size: 13 residues. Germline V gene data show CDR1 as MNHEY and CDR2 as SVGAGI. The ends were cut back, 0 bases at V and 7 bases at J, with 10 bases in the middle. DNA of the CDR3: TGTGCCAGCAGTTACTCCCTTAAGGGGGAGCAGTACTTC. Translation: CASSYSLKGEQYF.

The genes are TRBV19 and TRBJ2-7; TRBD1 agrees at 7 bases. This CDR3 comprises 15 residues. CDR1 and CDR2 from the germline V gene are LNHDA and SQIVND (reference sequence). V shed 3 bases, J shed 5 bases, and the junction held 10 bases outside the gene matches. The CDR3 region is CASSIVPTGKHEQYF. CDR3 bases: TGTGCCAGTAGTATCGTCCCGACAGGGAAACACGAGCAGTACTTC.

This clone was seen just once. The rearrangement joins TRBV9 to TRBJ1-3; D is ambiguous. The germline CDR1 and CDR2 sequences are SGDLS and YYNGEE. V lost 0 bases to trimming and J lost 2 bases, with 6 bases between them. There are 14 residues in the CDR3. The CDR3 protein is CASSVEPAGNTIYF. For the CDR3, the DNA is TGTGCCAGCAGCGTAGAACCAGCTGGAAACACCATATATTTT.

V and J are TRBV18 and TRBJ2-5, with 13 bases matching TRBD2. The CDR3 has 17 amino acids. V gave up 3 bases and J gave up 6 bases; unmatched junction bases: 10. Germline V lookup: CDR1 KGHSH, CDR2 LQKENI. CDR3 in DNA: TGTGCCAGCTCACCCCGGACTAGCGGGAGCGGGGCAAAGACCCAGTACTTC. Amino acid sequence: CASSPRTSGSGAKTQYF.

The chain couples TRBV18 to TRBJ1-1, with TRBD1 matching 9 bases. With V trimmed by 2 bases and J by 6 bases, 1 base remained unmatched. The CDR3 extends over 13 amino acids. Germline loops: CDR1 KGHSH, CDR2 LQKENI. CDR3 sequence: CASSPRQGAEAFF. The CDR3 region has the DNA TGTGCCAGCTCACCAAGACAGGGGGCTGAAGCTTTCTTT.

V gene TRBV27 combines with J gene TRBJ1-5; the match to TRBD1 covers 9 bases. The CDR3 runs to 15 residues. The V segment lost 5 bases and the J segment 6 bases; nucleotides outside the gene matches: 8. Per the germline V gene, CDR1 is MNHEY and CDR2 is SMNVEV (reference sequence). CDR3 sequence (DNA): TGTGCCAGCAGTCACCAGGGACAGGGAAGTCAGCCCCAGCATTTT. It codes for CASSHQGQGSQPQHF.

V is TRBV5-6 and J is TRBJ1-1, with 12 bases lining up with TRBD1. Unmatched junction bases numbered 4, after V lost 3 bases and J lost 7 bases. Per germline, CDR1 SGHDT and CDR2 YYEEEE. The CDR3 is made up of 14 amino acids. CDR3: CASSWGQGAGEAFF. Written as DNA, the CDR3 is TGTGCCAGCAGCTGGGGACAGGGGGCAGGTGAAGCTTTCTTT.

The rearrangement uses TRBV15 and TRBJ1-3; D possibly corresponds to TRBD1 (6 bases). The CDR3 length is 15 residues. V lost 2 bases and J 7 bases, leaving 15 bases between the germline ends. The germline V gene has CDR1 LNHNV and CDR2 YYDKDF (reference sequence). The CDR3 loop reads CATSRKGPGENTIYF. The CDR3 DNA follows: TGTGCCACCAGCAGAAAAGGACCAGGGGAGAACACCATATATTTT.

This chain joins TRBV2 and TRBJ1-4; 10 bases line up with TRBD1. The CDR3 length is 15 residues. The germline V gene has CDR1 SNHLY and CDR2 FYNNEI. V was pared by 6 bases and J by 7 bases, with 8 bases of the junction left unmatched. CDR3 residues: CASSDRGQKGEKLFF. CDR3 DNA sequence: TGTGCCAGCAGCGACAGGGGGCAGAAGGGTGAAAAACTGTTTTTT. Together with reference TRBV2 and TRBJ1-4, the CDR3 gives the full variable domain: EPEVTQTPSHQVTQMGQEVILRCVPISNHLYFYWYRQILGQKVEFLVSFYNNEISEKSEIFDDQFSVERPDGSNFTLKIRSTKLEDSAMYFCASSDRGQKGEKLFFGSGTQLSVL.

This clone has a handful of counts. The gene calls are TRBV6-5 and TRBJ2-7, with D perhaps matching TRBD1 (5 bases). Germline CDR1 reads MNHEY; CDR2 reads SVGAGI. The CDR3 has 12 residues. Trimming removed 8 bases at V and 3 bases at J, with 11 bases between. CDR3 sequence (DNA): TGTGCCAGCGGGGCAAGGGGCTACGAGCAGTACTTC. As protein: CASGARGYEQYF.

This clone appeared once. V usage is TRBV11-2 and J usage is TRBJ1-1; 7 bases are a match to TRBD1. J was trimmed by 4 bases and V by 0 bases; bases with no gene match: 8. The CDR3 is 16 amino acids. The germline CDR1 and CDR2 sequences are SGHAT and FQNNGV. Written as DNA, the CDR3 is TGTGCCAGCAGCTTAGATCCCAGGGGGTTTGGCACTGAAGCTTTCTTT. This sequence encodes CASSLDPRGFGTEAFF. Full variable domain (outside the CDR3, taken from reference TRBV11-2 and TRBJ1-1): EAGVAQSPRYKIIEKRQSVAFWCNPISGHATLYWYQQILGQGPKLLIQFQNNGVVDDSQLPKDRFSAERLKGVDSTLKIQPAKLEDSAVYLCASSLDPRGFGTEAFFGQGTRLTVV.

V gene TRBV2 combines with J gene TRBJ2-2; no clear D gene. Trimming pared 3 bases from V and 3 bases from J, leaving 8 bases between. CDR3 size: 14 residues. CDR1 is SNHLY and CDR2 is FYNNEI in the germline V gene. The CDR3 loop reads CASSESRYTGELFF. CDR3 DNA sequence: TGTGCCAGCAGTGAGAGTCGGTACACCGGGGAGCTGTTTTTT.

This clone was picked up a small number of times. V and J are TRBV6-4 and TRBJ1-1; D gene uncertain. V shed 4 bases and J shed 1 base, with 7 bases lying between them. Germline V CDR1 and CDR2: MRHNA, SNTAGT. The CDR3 loop spans 13 amino acids. The DNA of the CDR3 is TGTGCCAGCAGTGTAACTACGAACACTGAAGCTTTCTTT. Translation: CASSVTTNTEAFF.

Here the CDR3 DNA reads TGTGCCAGCAGTTCGGGACAGGGGGACTCACCCCTCCACTTT. This encodes CASSSGQGDSPLHF. This rearrangement joins TRBV27 to TRBJ1-6, with 11 bases aligning to TRBD1. Germline V gene lookup returns CDR1 MNHEY and CDR2 SMNVEV (reference sequence). The CDR3 extends over 14 amino acids. Germline trimming cut 4 bases from V and 10 bases from J; bases unmatched to any gene: 3.

The V call is TRBV19, the J call TRBJ1-1; perhaps TRBD1 as D (6 bases). V was shortened by 7 bases and J by 1 base, with 10 bases between the two germline ends. In germline, CDR1 is LNHDA, CDR2 SQIVND (reference sequence). The CDR3 is made up of 13 amino acids. The CDR3 protein is CASTTTGNTEAFF. The CDR3 region has the DNA TGTGCCAGTACCACGACAGGGAACACTGAAGCTTTCTTT. Supplemented by reference TRBV19 and TRBJ1-1, the full variable domain reads DGGITQSPKYLFRKEGQNVTLSCEQNLNHDAMYWYRQDPGQGLRLIYYSQIVNDFQKGDIAEGYSVSREKKESFPLTVTSAQKNPTAFYLCASTTTGNTEAFFGQGTRLTVV.

In this sample, this clone turned up once. The V gene is TRBV18, the J gene TRBJ2-1, with D tentatively TRBD2 (6 bases). V was pared by 6 bases and J by 6 bases, with 21 bases between. This CDR3 has 16 residues. Germline V gene data show CDR1 as KGHSH and CDR2 as LQKENI. The CDR3 loop is CASSSLGKGGVNEQFF. The CDR3 DNA follows: TGTGCCAGCTCCTCCCTCGGGAAAGGAGGGGTCAATGAGCAGTTCTTC.

The V and J genes are TRBV5-1 and TRBJ2-4, with TRBD2 identical over 7 bases. Germline V gene data show CDR1 as SGHRS and CDR2 as YFSETQ. The CDR3 extends over 13 amino acids. V shed 4 bases, J shed 8 bases, and the junction held 6 bases outside the gene matches. CDR3 in amino acids: CASSTTGRDIQYF. The CDR3 region has the DNA TGCGCCAGCAGCACCACGGGGAGGGACATTCAGTACTTC.

This chain links TRBV11-2 with TRBJ1-3; TRBD1 agrees at 8 bases. The CDR3 is 15 residues long. The germline CDR1 and CDR2 sequences are SGHAT and FQNNGV. V lost 8 bases, J lost 2 bases, and 8 bases stayed unmatched. The CDR3 DNA reads as TGTGCCAGCCGGGCTTACAGGGGGACTGGAAACACCATATATTTT. It encodes CASRAYRGTGNTIYF.